This T cell receptor (beta chain) was identified in a study of blood T cell repertoires in COVID-19. Study in general: Material from acute and convalescent COVID-19 was sourced from the United States, Italy and Spain. T cells, B-cell-depleted T cells, or PBMCs provided the cDNA or gDNA that served as material.

Per the study methods: Amplification from reference gene primers served as the basis for estimated nucleated cell counts. TCRdb keeps only in-frame clones here, not all; method: immunoSEQ multiplex PCR. V and J calls and clone size are those listed in that table; D and trimming were worked out from the DNA. Of a few hundred thousand clones detected, around 89% appear once; the ten largest clones hold 0.9% to 1.5%. Donors in Cohort 3 who had recovered were those with two negative PCRs, healthcare professional clearance, or resolution of their symptoms. Germline CDR1 and CDR2: SQVTM and ANQGSEA. V shed 6 bases and J 4 bases; nucleotides not matched to a gene: 8. The length of the CDR3 is 13 residues.

The gene calls are TRBV29-1 and TRBJ1-1; 7 bases are shared with TRBD1. The source of this sequence is a woman under 30 who had recovered from COVID-19. Sequencing used PBMCs or T cells enriched from blood (not recorded which). The CDR3 is CSVEQGLGTEAFF. Written as DNA, the CDR3 is TGCAGCGTCGAACAGGGGTTGGGCACTGAAGCTTTCTTT.